The 32 T cell receptor beta chains reported below all come from one sample, sequenced in a study of T cells after yellow fever vaccination. Using its own MiXCR run on the 5' RACE reads, TCRdb lists one record per CDR3 protein. Among some 250,000 distinct CDR3 sequences listed, 3.6% were seen once. Sequencing was performed on PBMCs, taken 15 days after the yellow fever booster vaccination. These receptors originate from a man between 18 and 29 years old who received the YFV17D yellow fever vaccine.

This clonotype was observed at least ten times. This chain uses TRBV6-6 with TRBJ2-7, with D possibly being TRBD1 (6 bases). Per the germline V gene, CDR1 is MNHNY and CDR2 is SVGAGI (reference sequence). V was shortened by 0 bases and J by 0 bases, with 18 bases between the two germline ends. The CDR3 is 18 amino acids. CDR3 DNA sequence: TGTGCCAGCAGTTACTCGACTGAGACAGGCGAACGCTCCTACGAGCAGTACGTC. Amino acids: CASSYSTETGERSYEQYV.

The table lists this clonotype with many counts. V is TRBV7-2 and J is TRBJ1-4; a possible D gene is TRBD1 (6 bases). Germline lookup yields CDR1 SGHTA and CDR2 FQGNSA. V was shortened by 0 bases and J by 10 bases, with 12 bases between the two germline ends. This CDR3 has 14 amino acids. The CDR3 loop is CASSLAEGVGKLFF. The CDR3 region has the DNA TGTGCCAGCAGCTTAGCAGAGGGGGTTGGAAAACTGTTTTTT.

The sample holds many counts of this clonotype. The chain employs TRBV5-1 and TRBJ2-5; possibly TRBD2 for D (6 bases). The CDR3 loop spans 15 amino acids. Trimming shortened V by 1 base and J by 5 bases, and 15 bases separated the two germline ends. Germline CDR1 and CDR2: SGHRS and YFSETQ. The CDR3 DNA reads TGCGCCAGCAGCTTGAATCCGGGGGAACGGGAGACCCAGTACTTC. Protein: CASSLNPGERETQYF. The whole variable domain, remainder taken from reference TRBV5-1 and TRBJ2-5, is KAGVTQTPRYLIKTRGQQVTLSCSPISGHRSVSWYQQTPGQGLQFLFEYFSETQRNKGNFPGRFSGRQFSNSRSEMNVSTLELGDSALYLCASSLNPGERETQYFGPGTRLLVL.

At least ten counts were recorded for this clonotype. The rearrangement links TRBV5-1 to TRBJ1-5, with no clear D. The germline V and J ends were trimmed by 5 bases and 3 bases, with 9 bases remaining between them. This CDR3 region has 13 residues. The germline V gene encodes CDR1 SGHRS and CDR2 YFSETQ. The CDR3 region is CASRSGPNQPQHF. The CDR3 coding sequence is TGCGCCAGCAGGTCAGGTCCCAATCAGCCCCAGCATTTT. Supplemented by reference TRBV5-1 and TRBJ1-5, the full variable domain reads KAGVTQTPRYLIKTRGQQVTLSCSPISGHRSVSWYQQTPGQGLQFLFEYFSETQRNKGNFPGRFSGRQFSNSRSEMNVSTLELGDSALYLCASRSGPNQPQHFGDGTRLSIL.

In its sample, this clonotype was seen many times. The rearrangement uses TRBV29-1 and TRBJ2-2; TRBD1 might be the D (7 bases). The germline V gene has CDR1 SQVTM and CDR2 ANQGSEA. Trimming removed 6 bases from V and 3 bases from J, with 11 bases in between. The CDR3 sequence is 13 residues long. CDR3 amino acids: CSVRGTDTGELFF. CDR3 in DNA: TGCAGCGTCCGGGGGACAGACACCGGGGAGCTGTTTTTT.

In its sample, this clonotype was seen many times. The chain carries TRBV6-5 and TRBJ2-2, with 9 bases identical to TRBD1. Trimming at V came to 6 bases and at J to 3 bases, leaving 5 bases not matched to a gene. CDR3 length: 15 amino acids. Germline V gives CDR1 MNHEY, CDR2 SVGAGI. For the CDR3, the DNA is TGTGCCAGCAGATTACAGGGGGCGGACACCGGGGAGCTGTTTTTT. Encoded protein: CASRLQGADTGELFF.

This clonotype appeared many times. The rearrangement uses TRBV19 and TRBJ1-2; no definite D call. The germline V and J ends were trimmed by 2 bases and 4 bases, with 11 bases remaining between them. Germline V gene lookup returns CDR1 LNHDA and CDR2 SQIVND (reference sequence). CDR3 length: 14 amino acids. CDR3 sequence (DNA): TGTGCCAGTAGTATAAAGGCTGAGGCCTATGGCTACACCTTC. Its protein product is CASSIKAEAYGYTF.

This clonotype was counted ten times or more. This chain connects TRBV7-2 to TRBJ1-6; D unclear. This CDR3 has 15 residues. CDR1 and CDR2 from the germline V gene are SGHTA and FQGNSA. Deletions cut 0 bases from V and 8 bases from J, with 11 bases between. CDR3 loop: CASSLAWWRDSPLHF. CDR3 DNA: TGTGCCAGCAGCTTAGCGTGGTGGCGCGATTCACCCCTCCACTTT. Using reference TRBV7-2 and TRBJ1-6 for the parts outside the CDR3, the full variable domain is GAGVSQSPSNKVTEKGKDVELRCDPISGHTALYWYRQSLGQGLEFLIYFQGNSAPDKSGLPSDRFSAERTGGSVSTLTIQRTQQEDSAVYLCASSLAWWRDSPLHFGNGTRLTVT.

This clonotype was recorded at least ten times. The V call is TRBV5-5, the J call TRBJ2-2; 7 bases fit TRBD2. The germline gives CDR1 SGHKS, CDR2 YYEKEE (reference sequence). The length of the CDR3 is 14 residues. The V gene end was trimmed by 4 bases and the J gene end by 6 bases; junction bases not matched to a gene: 6. The CDR3 region is CASSPSAGAGELFF. The CDR3 nucleotides are TGTGCCAGCAGCCCCTCGGCGGGGGCCGGGGAGCTGTTTTTT.

This clonotype was counted many times. The chain combines TRBV25-1 with TRBJ1-4; TRBD1 matches 8 bases. The CDR3 contains 13 residues. Germline CDR1 and CDR2: MGHDK and SYGVNS. V shed 6 bases, J shed 7 bases, and the junction held 4 bases outside the gene matches. The chain's CDR3 is CASRNRGAEKLFF. In DNA, the CDR3 is TGTGCCAGCAGGAACAGGGGGGCTGAAAAACTGTTTTTT.

At least ten counts were recorded for this clonotype. This chain links TRBV6-5 with TRBJ1-1; no clear D gene. CDR1 is MNHEY and CDR2 is SVGAGI in the germline V gene. Trimming left V 3 bases short and J 1 base short, with 9 bases between. CDR3 length: 14 amino acids. CDR3 sequence reads: CASSYSLGNTEAFF. The CDR3 nucleotides are TGTGCCAGCAGTTATAGCCTTGGGAACACTGAAGCTTTCTTT.

This clonotype was seen at least ten times. The V call is TRBV20-1, the J call TRBJ1-6; 7 bases match TRBD1. CDR1 is DFQATT, CDR2 SNEGSKA, per germline (reference sequence). The CDR3 consists of 14 residues. CDR3 protein: CTPRDSRSNSPLHF. DNA of the CDR3: TGCACCCCACGGGACAGCCGATCCAATTCACCCCTCCACTTT.

This clonotype was picked up many times. The gene calls are TRBV2 and TRBJ2-2; 10 bases align to TRBD2. The CDR3 has 14 residues. Germline lookup yields CDR1 SNHLY and CDR2 FYNNEI. The V gene end was trimmed by 6 bases and the J gene end by 5 bases; junction bases not matched to a gene: 3. CDR3 DNA: TGTGCCAGCAGCATACTAGCGGGGACCGGGGAGCTGTTTTTT. Amino acids: CASSILAGTGELFF.

Ten or more counts support this clonotype. This chain connects TRBV6-6 to TRBJ2-1; TRBD2 aligns across 7 bases. Germline V gene data show CDR1 as MNHNY and CDR2 as SVGAGI (reference sequence). CDR3 length equals 15 residues. The V segment lost 6 bases and the J segment 0 bases; nucleotides outside the gene matches: 5. The CDR3: CASSPGGNSYNEQFF. CDR3 nucleotide sequence: TGTGCCAGCAGCCCCGGGGGGAACTCCTACAATGAGCAGTTCTTC.

This clonotype appeared many times. V gene TRBV7-2 combines with J gene TRBJ1-2; D perhaps matches TRBD1 (5 bases). The CDR3 consists of 14 residues. CDR1 is SGHTA and CDR2 is FQGNSA in the germline V gene. The V and J ends lost 4 bases and 4 bases respectively, with 13 bases between them. CDR3 region: CASSYSGGAYGYTF. CDR3 sequence (DNA): TGTGCCAGCAGCTACAGCGGAGGGGCCTATGGCTACACCTTC.

This clonotype was found many times. The chain employs TRBV6-6 and TRBJ2-2, with unresolved D. V was cut by 6 bases and J by 4 bases, with 21 bases left in between. Per the germline V gene, CDR1 is MNHNY and CDR2 is SVGAGI (reference sequence). The CDR3 loop spans 17 amino acids. The CDR3 spells CASSSPIRGWATGELFF. The CDR3 DNA reads TGTGCCAGCAGCTCCCCTATTCGAGGTTGGGCCACCGGGGAGCTGTTTTTT.

The table lists this clonotype with many counts. V and J are TRBV7-8 and TRBJ1-6, with a tentative D call TRBD1 (5 bases). The CDR3 loop spans 14 amino acids. V was clipped by 8 bases and J by 7 bases, with 15 bases between them. The germline V gene encodes CDR1 SGHVS and CDR2 FQNEAQ. The CDR3 DNA is TGTGCCAGCGGGTCAGGGATCTGGAATTCACCCCTCCACTTT. Translated: CASGSGIWNSPLHF.

This clonotype has ten or more counts. The gene calls are TRBV11-2 and TRBJ2-5; tentative D call: TRBD1 (7 bases). The germline V gene encodes CDR1 SGHAT and CDR2 FQNNGV. V was trimmed by 0 bases and J by 5 bases, leaving 10 bases between them. The CDR3 length is 14 residues. The CDR3 DNA is TGTGCCAGCAGCTTAGAAGCAGGGGGGGAGACCCAGTACTTC. Amino acids: CASSLEAGGETQYF. The full variable domain, its missing parts supplied by reference TRBV11-2 and TRBJ2-5, is EAGVAQSPRYKIIEKRQSVAFWCNPISGHATLYWYQQILGQGPKLLIQFQNNGVVDDSQLPKDRFSAERLKGVDSTLKIQPAKLEDSAVYLCASSLEAGGETQYFGPGTRLLVL.

This clonotype was seen at least ten times. J is TRBJ2-7 and V is TRBV6-5; D is uncertain. From germline, CDR1 is MNHEY and CDR2 SVGAGI. Trimming cost V 8 bases and J 2 bases, with 7 bases left between them. This CDR3 is 11 amino acids long. The CDR3 sequence: CASGSTYEQYF. The CDR3 DNA reads TGTGCCAGCGGGTCGACCTACGAGCAGTACTTC.

This clonotype is medium-sized (0.01 to 0.1%) by share. The chain carries TRBV7-2 and TRBJ2-3; 8 nucleotides match TRBD2. The CDR3 has 15 amino acids. J was trimmed by 2 bases and V by 5 bases; bases with no gene match: 6. Germline values: CDR1 SGHTA, CDR2 FQGNSA. The CDR3 region is CASSPGGPLTDTQYF. The CDR3 nucleotides are TGTGCCAGCAGCCCGGGGGGGCCCCTCACAGATACGCAGTATTTT.

This clonotype has a count of ten or more. The rearrangement links TRBV30 to TRBJ2-3; 7 nucleotides match TRBD2. This CDR3 has 12 residues. Looked up from germline, CDR1 is GTSNPN and CDR2 is SVGIG (reference sequence). Trimming at V came to 1 base and at J to 8 bases, leaving 3 bases not matched to a gene. CDR3 DNA sequence: TGTGCCTGGAGTGGGGGGGGAGGTACGCAGTATTTT. Protein sequence: CAWSGGGGTQYF.

In this sample, this clonotype turned up many times. In DNA, the CDR3 is TGCAGTGCCCTAAGACGGGGGTACTCCTACAATGAGCAGTTCTTC. Its translation is CSALRRGYSYNEQFF. The rearrangement links TRBV20-1 to TRBJ2-1; D is possibly TRBD2 (6 bases). V gave up 6 bases and J gave up 0 bases, with 15 bases separating them. Germline assignment: CDR1 DFQATT and CDR2 SNEGSKA (reference sequence). The CDR3 runs 15 residues.

Many counts were recorded for this clonotype. The chain combines TRBV12-3 or TRBV12-4 with TRBJ2-2; D uncertain. The CDR3 runs to 13 residues. V lost 5 bases, J lost 4 bases, and 8 bases lay in between. CDR3 DNA sequence: TGTGCCAGCAGTAGACCGTCCACCGGGGAGCTGTTTTTT. Protein product: CASSRPSTGELFF.

V gene TRBV6-2 or TRBV6-3 combines with J gene TRBJ2-1; 9 nucleotides line up with TRBD2. The CDR3 length is 21 residues. The ends lost 0 bases at V and 2 bases at J; junction bases unmatched: 17. Germline V CDR1 and CDR2: MNHEY, SVGEGT. The CDR3 loop is CASSYSNPVFRGGDPYNEQFF. The CDR3 nucleotides read TGTGCCAGCAGTTACTCGAACCCCGTCTTCCGCGGGGGGGATCCCTACAATGAGCAGTTCTTC.

This clonotype appeared many times. The chain uses TRBV18 and TRBJ1-1, with 7 bases aligning to TRBD1. The CDR3 covers 15 residues. The J segment lost 6 bases and the V segment lost 0 bases, leaving 7 bases of the junction unmatched. Germline CDR1 is KGHSH and CDR2 is LQKENI. The CDR3 here is CASSPPGQTGAEAFF. Here the CDR3 DNA reads TGTGCCAGCTCACCACCGGGACAGACTGGGGCTGAAGCTTTCTTT.

This clonotype was recorded at least ten times. The chain links TRBV7-3 to TRBJ1-1; D not resolved. The CDR3 spans 13 residues. Trimming removed 1 base from V and 5 bases from J, with 8 bases in between. Per the germline V gene, CDR1 is SGHTA and CDR2 is FQGTGA. The CDR3 here is CASSLSTWTEAFF. CDR3 bases: TGTGCCAGCAGCTTAAGTACGTGGACTGAAGCTTTCTTT.

In the case of this clonotype: A much larger clone lies one base from this, so it may be a read error. The genes are TRBV27 and TRBJ1-2, with 9 bases matching TRBD1. The length of the CDR3 is 15 residues. Germline CDR1 is MNHEY and CDR2 is SMNVEV (reference sequence). In DNA form, the CDR3 reads TGTGCCTGCAGTTCCCGGGACAGGGTGAACTATGGCTACACCTTC. Amino acids: CACSSRDRVNYGYTF.

This clonotype was found a few times. The V call is TRBV30, the J call TRBJ1-2; D perhaps matches TRBD1 (5 bases). The CDR3 contains 12 residues. From germline, CDR1 is GTSNPN and CDR2 SVGIG (reference sequence). Deletions cut 2 bases from V and 7 bases from J, with 11 bases between. CDR3 nucleotides: TGTGCCTGGAGTTCCGGGGGAGCTGGCTACACCTTC. It is translated as CAWSSGGAGYTF.

The table lists this clonotype with many counts. The CDR3 DNA is TGCGCCAGCAGGGGACAGGGGTTTGGAGATACGCAGTATTTT. It codes for CASRGQGFGDTQYF. The gene calls are TRBV5-1 and TRBJ2-3; 10 positions agree with TRBD1. The CDR3 length is 14 residues. V was clipped by 5 bases and J by 5 bases; unmatched bases: 5. Germline loops: CDR1 SGHRS, CDR2 YFSETQ. Full variable domain (rest looked up from reference TRBV5-1 and TRBJ2-3): KAGVTQTPRYLIKTRGQQVTLSCSPISGHRSVSWYQQTPGQGLQFLFEYFSETQRNKGNFPGRFSGRQFSNSRSEMNVSTLELGDSALYLCASRGQGFGDTQYFGPGTRLTVL.

This clonotype has ten or more counts. The V and J genes are TRBV5-1 and TRBJ2-3; D call uncertain. The V end lost 1 base, the J end lost 2 bases, and 8 bases lay between the germline ends. CDR3 length: 14 amino acids. Per germline, CDR1 SGHRS and CDR2 YFSETQ. CDR3 in amino acids: CASSLRPSTDTQYF. For the CDR3, the DNA is TGCGCCAGCAGCTTGCGTCCATCCACAGATACGCAGTATTTT.

Many counts were recorded for this clonotype. The V call is TRBV12-3 or TRBV12-4, the J call TRBJ1-4, with TRBD1 identical over 7 bases. The CDR3 sequence is 14 residues long. Trimming took 8 bases from V and 8 from J; bases not matched to a gene: 11. The CDR3 spells CASLRQGVVEKLFF. The CDR3 DNA follows: TGTGCCAGCCTCCGGCAGGGGGTAGTAGAAAAACTGTTTTTT.

This clonotype was recorded at least ten times. V is TRBV5-4 and J is TRBJ2-1; TRBD2 aligns across 9 bases. CDR3 length equals 17 residues. Germline V gives CDR1 SGHNT, CDR2 YYREEE (reference sequence). V shed 0 bases and J 0 bases; nucleotides not matched to a gene: 4. This chain's CDR3 is CASSLAGGGASYNEQFF. In DNA, the CDR3 is TGTGCCAGCAGCTTGGCCGGCGGGGGGGCCTCCTACAATGAGCAGTTCTTC.